These T cell receptor beta chains were read from a single sample in a study of T-cell reconstitution after alpha-beta-depleted transplantation in children. TCRdb passed the PCR reads through MiXCR, listing each CDR3 protein once. In the table there are under 750,000 distinct CDR3 sequences, approximately 22% of which are singletons. The source material was PBMCs, mostly from graft donor cells, sampled 360 days after TCRalphabeta/CD19-depleted stem cell transplant. The receptors derive from a boy in the first two years of life who had a stem cell transplant for acute myeloid leukemia, so the T cells may come from the graft donor. Each CDR3 is given without its conserved first and last residue.

j_call v_call cdr3_aa
TRBJ2-2 TRBV2 ASSEAASAGELF
TRBJ2-1 TRBV2 ASLWYRVSGGQWANEQF
TRBJ2-1 TRBV7-3 ASSVGPSSYNEQF
TRBJ2-7 TRBV27 ASSSPERSYEQY
TRBJ2-3 TRBV6-4 ASRQRPLGGGSDTQY
TRBJ2-3 TRBV7-6 ASSLAIRGGPSTDTQY
TRBJ1-4 TRBV13 ASSINRVGEKLF
TRBJ2-2 TRBV15 ATSTGDLNTGELF
TRBJ2-1 TRBV12-3/TRBV12-4 ASRYGTRHNEQF
TRBJ1-2 TRBV20-1 SARAIWGYT
TRBJ2-2 TRBV5-1 ASSLRRNTGELF
TRBJ2-1 TRBV20-1 SAALQRGGTNEQF
TRBJ2-3 TRBV4-2 ASSQDLRSPDTQY